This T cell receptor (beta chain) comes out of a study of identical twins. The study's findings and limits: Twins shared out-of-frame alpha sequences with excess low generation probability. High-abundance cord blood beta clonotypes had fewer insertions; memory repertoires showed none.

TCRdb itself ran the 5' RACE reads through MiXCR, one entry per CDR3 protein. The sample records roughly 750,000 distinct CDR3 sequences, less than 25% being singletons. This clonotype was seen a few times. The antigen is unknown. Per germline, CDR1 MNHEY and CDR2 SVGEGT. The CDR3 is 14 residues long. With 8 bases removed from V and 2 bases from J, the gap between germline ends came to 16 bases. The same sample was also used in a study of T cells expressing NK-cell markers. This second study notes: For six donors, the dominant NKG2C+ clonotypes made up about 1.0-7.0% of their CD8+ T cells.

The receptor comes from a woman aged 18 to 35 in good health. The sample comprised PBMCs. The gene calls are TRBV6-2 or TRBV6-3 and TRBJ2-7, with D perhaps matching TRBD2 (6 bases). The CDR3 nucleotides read TGTGCCAGCCAAGAACCAGCGGGCGCCTACGAGCAGTACTTC. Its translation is CASQEPAGAYEQYF.